This TCR beta chain was captured in a study of T cells in Graves' hyperthyroidism and ophthalmopathy. Whole-study results and caveats: Before onset, by a median of approximately 6.2 months, the model predicted ophthalmopathy.

CDR1 is MDHEN, CDR2 SYDVKM, per germline. This CDR3 region has 12 residues. V was shortened by 7 bases and J by 4 bases, with 9 bases between the two germline ends. The table lists this clonotype with many counts. Its antigen is unknown. Based on clinical symptoms, serum thyroxine and TRAb, thyroid ultrasound and orbital computed tomography, diagnoses were reached. TCR beta CDR3 region amplification was performed from RNA transcripts. The HTBI primer set was used in a first-round RT-PCR of the TCR CDR3. TCRdb recomputed calls from the multiplex PCR reads with MiXCR, one row per CDR3 protein. The sample includes a few hundred thousand distinct CDR3 sequences, less than 20% of them seen just once.

Sequenced sample: blood. The sequence derives from a man between 18 and 29 years old with Graves' ophthalmopathy. The chain links TRBV28 to TRBJ2-3; no firm D call. CDR3 in DNA: TGTGCCAGCATTAGTGGGGCAGATACGCAGTATTTT. Translation gives CASISGADTQYF.